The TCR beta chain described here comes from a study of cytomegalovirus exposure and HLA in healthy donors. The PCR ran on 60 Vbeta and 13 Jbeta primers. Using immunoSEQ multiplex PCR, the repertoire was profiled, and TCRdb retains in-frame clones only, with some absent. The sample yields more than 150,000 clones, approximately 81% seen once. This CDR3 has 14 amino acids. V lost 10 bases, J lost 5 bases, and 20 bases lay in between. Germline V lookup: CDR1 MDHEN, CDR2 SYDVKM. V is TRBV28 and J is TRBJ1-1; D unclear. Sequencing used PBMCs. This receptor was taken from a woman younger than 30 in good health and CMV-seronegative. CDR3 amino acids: CATSILYSGTEAFF. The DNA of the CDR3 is TGTGCCACGTCAATCTTGTACTCGGGGACTGAAGCTTTCTTT.